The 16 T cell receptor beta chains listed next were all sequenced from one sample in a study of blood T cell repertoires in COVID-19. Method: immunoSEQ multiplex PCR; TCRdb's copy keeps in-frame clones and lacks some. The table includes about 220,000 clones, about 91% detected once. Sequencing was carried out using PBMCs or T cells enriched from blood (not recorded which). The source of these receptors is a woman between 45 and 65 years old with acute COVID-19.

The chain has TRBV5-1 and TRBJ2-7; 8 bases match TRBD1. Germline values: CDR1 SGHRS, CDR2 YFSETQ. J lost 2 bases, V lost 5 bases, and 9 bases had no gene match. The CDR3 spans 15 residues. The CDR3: CASSLVGQGPYEQYF. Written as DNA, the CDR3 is TGCGCCAGCAGTCTTGTAGGACAGGGTCCCTACGAGCAGTACTTC.

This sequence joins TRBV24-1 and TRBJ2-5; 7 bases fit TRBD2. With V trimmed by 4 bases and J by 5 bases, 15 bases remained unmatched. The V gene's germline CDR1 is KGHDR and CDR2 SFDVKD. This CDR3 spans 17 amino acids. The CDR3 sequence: CATSDIHGTTRGETQYF. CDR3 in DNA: TGTGCCACCAGTGACATTCACGGGACTACCCGTGGGGAGACCCAGTACTTC.

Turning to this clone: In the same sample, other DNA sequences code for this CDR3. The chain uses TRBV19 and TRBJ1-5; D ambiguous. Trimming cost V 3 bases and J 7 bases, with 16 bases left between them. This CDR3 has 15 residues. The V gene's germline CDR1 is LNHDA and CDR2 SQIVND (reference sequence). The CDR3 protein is CASSIVAVSGQPQHF. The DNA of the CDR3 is TGTGCCAGTAGTATTGTGGCGGTGTCTGGACAGCCCCAGCATTTT. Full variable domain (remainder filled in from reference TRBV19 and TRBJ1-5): DGGITQSPKYLFRKEGQNVTLSCEQNLNHDAMYWYRQDPGQGLRLIYYSQIVNDFQKGDIAEGYSVSREKKESFPLTVTSAQKNPTAFYLCASSIVAVSGQPQHFGDGTRLSIL.

The DNA for the CDR3 is TGTGCCTGGGCCCCACCCGGGGCTTTCTTT. Residues: CAWAPPGAFF. The chain employs TRBV30 and TRBJ1-1; no clear D. Germline CDR1 reads GTSNPN; CDR2 reads SVGIG (reference sequence). Trimming removed 5 bases from V and 11 bases from J, with 12 bases in between. This CDR3 is built from 10 residues.

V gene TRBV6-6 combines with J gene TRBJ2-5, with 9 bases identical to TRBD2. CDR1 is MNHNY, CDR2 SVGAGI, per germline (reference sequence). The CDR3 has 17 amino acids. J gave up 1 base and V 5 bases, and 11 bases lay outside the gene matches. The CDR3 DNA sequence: TGTGCCAGCAGTCGATTTGAGACTAGCGGAGTCCAAGAGACCCAGTACTTC. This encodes CASSRFETSGVQETQYF.

CDR3 sequence: CASSSLWTGTDYGYTF. The CDR3 bases are TGTGCCAGCAGTTCCTTATGGACCGGGACAGACTATGGCTACACCTTC. V is TRBV27 and J is TRBJ1-2; 7 positions match TRBD1. CDR1 and CDR2 (germline): MNHEY, SMNVEV (reference sequence). Losses at the gene ends were 4 bases for V and 3 bases for J; bases not matched to a gene: 11. The CDR3 sequence is 16 residues long.

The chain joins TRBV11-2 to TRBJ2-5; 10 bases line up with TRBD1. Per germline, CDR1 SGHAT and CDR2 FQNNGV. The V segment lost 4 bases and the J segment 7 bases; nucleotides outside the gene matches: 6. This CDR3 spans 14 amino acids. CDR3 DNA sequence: TGTGCCAGCAGCTCTGGACAGGGGGTAGGGACCCAGTACTTC. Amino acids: CASSSGQGVGTQYF. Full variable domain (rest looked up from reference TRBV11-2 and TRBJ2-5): EAGVAQSPRYKIIEKRQSVAFWCNPISGHATLYWYQQILGQGPKLLIQFQNNGVVDDSQLPKDRFSAERLKGVDSTLKIQPAKLEDSAVYLCASSSGQGVGTQYFGPGTRLLVL.

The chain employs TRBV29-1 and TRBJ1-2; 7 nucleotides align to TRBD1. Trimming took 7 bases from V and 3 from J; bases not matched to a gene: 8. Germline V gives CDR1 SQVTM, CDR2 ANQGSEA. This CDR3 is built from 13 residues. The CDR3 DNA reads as TGCAGCGCTAATACAGGGGTGGACTATGGCTACACCTTC. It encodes CSANTGVDYGYTF.

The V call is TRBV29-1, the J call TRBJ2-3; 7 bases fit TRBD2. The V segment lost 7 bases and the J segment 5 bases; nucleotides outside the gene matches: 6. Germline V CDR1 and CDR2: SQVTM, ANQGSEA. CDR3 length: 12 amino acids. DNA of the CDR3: TGCAGCGGGAGCGCGGGAGTAGATACGCAGTATTTT. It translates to CSGSAGVDTQYF.

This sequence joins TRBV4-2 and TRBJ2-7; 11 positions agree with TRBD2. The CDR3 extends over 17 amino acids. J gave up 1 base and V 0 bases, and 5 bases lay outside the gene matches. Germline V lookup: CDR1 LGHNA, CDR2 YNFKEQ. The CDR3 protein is CASSQDQVAGGSYEQYF. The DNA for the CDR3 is TGTGCCAGCAGCCAAGATCAGGTAGCGGGAGGGTCCTACGAGCAGTACTTC.

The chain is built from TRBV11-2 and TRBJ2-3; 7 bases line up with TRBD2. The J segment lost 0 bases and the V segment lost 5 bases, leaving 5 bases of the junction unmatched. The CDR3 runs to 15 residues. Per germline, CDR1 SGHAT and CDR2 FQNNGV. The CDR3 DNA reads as TGTGCCAGCAGCATTAGCGGGTCTAGCACAGATACGCAGTATTTT. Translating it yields CASSISGSSTDTQYF.

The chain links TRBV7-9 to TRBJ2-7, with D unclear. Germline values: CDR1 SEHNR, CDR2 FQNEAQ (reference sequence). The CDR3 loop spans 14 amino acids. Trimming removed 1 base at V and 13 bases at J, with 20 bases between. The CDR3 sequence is CASSLVDGSSSNYF. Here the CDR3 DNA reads TGTGCCAGCAGCTTAGTGGATGGTAGCTCGAGTAATTACTTC.

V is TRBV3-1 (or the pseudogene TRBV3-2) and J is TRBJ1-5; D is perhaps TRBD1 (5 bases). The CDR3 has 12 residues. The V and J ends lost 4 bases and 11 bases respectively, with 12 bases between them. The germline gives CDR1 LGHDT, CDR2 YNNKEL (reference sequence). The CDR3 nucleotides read TGTGCCAGCAGCCTCCAGGGCATGGCCCAGCATTTT. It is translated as CASSLQGMAQHF.

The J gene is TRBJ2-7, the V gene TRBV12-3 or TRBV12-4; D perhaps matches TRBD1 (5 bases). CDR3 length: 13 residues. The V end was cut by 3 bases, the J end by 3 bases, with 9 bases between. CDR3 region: CASSFRGHYEQYF. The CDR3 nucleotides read TGTGCCAGCAGTTTTCGCGGACACTACGAGCAGTACTTC.

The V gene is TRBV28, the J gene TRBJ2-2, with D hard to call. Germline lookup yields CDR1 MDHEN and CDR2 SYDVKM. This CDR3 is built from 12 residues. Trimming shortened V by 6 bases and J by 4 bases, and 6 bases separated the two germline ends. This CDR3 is CASRERTGELFF. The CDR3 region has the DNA TGTGCCAGCAGGGAGCGCACCGGGGAGCTGTTTTTT. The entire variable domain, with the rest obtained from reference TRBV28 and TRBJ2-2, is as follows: DVKVTQSSRYLVKRTGEKVFLECVQDMDHENMFWYRQDPGLGLRLIYFSYDVKMKEKGDIPEGYSVSREKKERFSLILESASTNQTSMYLCASRERTGELFFGEGSRLTVL.

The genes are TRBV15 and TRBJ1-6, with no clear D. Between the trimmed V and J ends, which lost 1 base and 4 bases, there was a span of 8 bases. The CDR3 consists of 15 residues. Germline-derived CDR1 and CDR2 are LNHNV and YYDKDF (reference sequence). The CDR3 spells CATSRAGVYNSPLHF. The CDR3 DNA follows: TGTGCCACCAGCAGAGCCGGGGTGTATAATTCACCCCTCCACTTT.